Included here is one T cell receptor (beta chain) sequence, with context. The antigen remains undetermined. The read stops 3 residues short of the end of the CDR3; the missing end is completed from the germline J gene. The data are from a study of Tregs in tolerant kidney transplant recipients. On the study more broadly: Mixed chimerism was transient after nonmyeloablative marrow transplants from related graft donors. Study-wide findings and caveats: The most relevant donor-specific Treg TCRbeta repertoire apparently came from expansion with activated donor B cells.

V dropped 4 bases and J dropped 7 bases, with 11 bases sitting between them. The length of the CDR3 is 13 residues. CDR1 SGHRS and CDR2 YFSETQ come from the germline V gene. CD4+CD25+CD127- Tregs, CD4+CD25- non-Tregs, CD4 and CD8 cells were sorted. Produced via immunoSEQ multiplex PCR; TCRdb's table is partial and in-frame only. This sample's clone table lists approximately 50,000 clones. The TCR comes from a human donor who received a combined kidney and bone marrow transplant. The sequenced sample was CD4+ T cells from blood, obtained before the transplant. V is TRBV5-1 and J is TRBJ1-4; D is unresolved. This CDR3 reads CASSGGRGEKLFF. The CDR3 bases that were read are TGCGCCAGCAGCGGTGGACGGGGTGAAAAA.